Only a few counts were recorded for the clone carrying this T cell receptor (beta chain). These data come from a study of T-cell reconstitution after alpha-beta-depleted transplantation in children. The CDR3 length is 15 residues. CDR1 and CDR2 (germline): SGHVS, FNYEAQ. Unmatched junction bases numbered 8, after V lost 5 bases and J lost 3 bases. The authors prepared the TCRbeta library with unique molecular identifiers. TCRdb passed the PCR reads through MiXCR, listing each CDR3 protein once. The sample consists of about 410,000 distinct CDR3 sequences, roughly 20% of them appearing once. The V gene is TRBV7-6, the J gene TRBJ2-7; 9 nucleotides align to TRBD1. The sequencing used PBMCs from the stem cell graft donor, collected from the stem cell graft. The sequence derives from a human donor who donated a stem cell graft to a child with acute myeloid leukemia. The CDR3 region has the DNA TGTGCCAGCAGCCCATTGGGACAGGGAAACTACGAGCAGTACTTC. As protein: CASSPLGQGNYEQYF.